These 21 T cell receptor beta chains share one sample of origin, sequenced in a study of type 1 regulatory T cells. These TCRs' antigens remain unknown. Using its own MiXCR run on the reads, TCRdb lists one record per CDR3 protein. The data contain fewer than 25,000 distinct CDR3 sequences, around half of them seen just once; the ten biggest clones take up 4% to 6%. The sequenced sample was cultured T cells, either the whole culture or a sorted T cell fraction (not recorded which). The origin of the receptors is a human donor in good health.

V gene TRBV20-1 combines with J gene TRBJ2-1, with D perhaps matching TRBD1 (5 bases). The CDR3 covers 12 residues. Looked up from germline, CDR1 is DFQATT and CDR2 is SNEGSKA (reference sequence). V lost 5 bases and J lost 5, with 10 bases in between. The CDR3 reads CSAPVTDNEQFF. CDR3 nucleotide sequence: TGCAGTGCTCCCGTGACAGACAATGAGCAGTTCTTC.

This clonotype was recorded once. J is TRBJ1-5 and V is TRBV29-1; tentative D call: TRBD1 (5 bases). CDR1 is SQVTM and CDR2 is ANQGSEA in the germline V gene. CDR3 length: 13 amino acids. V lost 6 bases and J 6 bases, leaving 15 bases between the germline ends. In nucleotides, the CDR3 is TGCAGCGTGGCGGGGGACGCCCGTCAGCCCCAGCATTTT. Amino acids: CSVAGDARQPQHF.

CDR3 in DNA: TGTGCCAGCAGCTCACAACCCGCAGGGGAAGGCTACACCTTC. Amino acids: CASSSQPAGEGYTF. This chain connects TRBV11-2 to TRBJ1-2; D is possibly TRBD1 (6 bases). Germline V CDR1 and CDR2: SGHAT, FQNNGV. This CDR3 comprises 14 residues. Trimming left V 4 bases short and J 8 bases short, with 17 bases between.

The rearrangement joins TRBV11-3 to TRBJ2-1; 8 positions agree with TRBD1. CDR1 SGHNT and CDR2 YENEEA come from the germline V gene. With V trimmed by 3 bases and J by 2 bases, 9 bases remained unmatched. The CDR3 is 17 residues long. CDR3 loop: CASSFSTSRGPYNEQFF. Written as DNA, the CDR3 is TGTGCCAGCAGCTTTTCTACATCCAGGGGGCCCTACAATGAGCAGTTCTTC.

Of note for this clonotype: Given a much more abundant clone one base away, this may be a read error. The CDR3 nucleotides read TGCGGTGCTCCTAGCGGGGGGATGGAGACCCAGTACTTC. Translating gives CGAPSGGMETQYF. This chain connects TRBV20-1 to TRBJ2-5, with 11 bases aligning to TRBD2. This CDR3 comprises 13 residues. Germline V CDR1 and CDR2: DFQATT, SNEGSKA (reference sequence).

The V gene is TRBV5-6, the J gene TRBJ1-1; D gene unclear. V was cut by 1 base and J by 1 base, with 8 bases left in between. The CDR3 is 14 amino acids. Germline CDR1 is SGHDT and CDR2 is YYEEEE. CDR3 nucleotide sequence: TGTGCCAGCAGCTTGTTGCAGAGGAACACTGAAGCTTTCTTT. Encoded protein: CASSLLQRNTEAFF.

V gene TRBV2 combines with J gene TRBJ2-7; a weak D match, TRBD1 (5 bases). CDR3 size: 12 residues. Trimming left V 7 bases short and J 2 bases short, with 9 bases between. Germline values: CDR1 SNHLY, CDR2 FYNNEI. In DNA, the CDR3 is TGTGCCAGCACCGCAGGGACCTACGAGCAGTACTTC. Translation: CASTAGTYEQYF.

This clonotype was recorded at least ten times. The V gene is TRBV20-1, the J gene TRBJ2-5; the D gene is possibly TRBD1 (6 bases). This CDR3 is 12 amino acids long. V lost 6 bases, J lost 4 bases, and 12 bases lay in between. CDR1 DFQATT and CDR2 SNEGSKA come from the germline V gene (reference sequence). The CDR3: CSAGAAPETQYF. CDR3 nucleotide sequence: TGCAGTGCGGGGGCGGCTCCAGAGACCCAGTACTTC.

The rearrangement uses TRBV9 and TRBJ2-3; 13 nucleotides agree with TRBD2. The CDR3 has 15 residues. Germline V gives CDR1 SGDLS, CDR2 YYNGEE. After removal of 0 bases from V and 9 bases from J, the junction contained 4 bases not matched to a gene. This chain's CDR3 is CASSVAGTSGETQYF. As DNA, the CDR3 is TGTGCCAGCAGCGTAGCTGGGACTAGCGGGGAGACGCAGTATTTT. Together with reference TRBV9 and TRBJ2-3, the CDR3 gives the full variable domain: DSGVTQTPKHLITATGQRVTLRCSPRSGDLSVYWYQQSLDQGLQFLIQYYNGEERAKGNILERFSAQQFPDLHSELNLSSLELGDSALYFCASSVAGTSGETQYFGPGTRLTVL.

In this sample, this clonotype turned up a few times. The rearrangement joins TRBV27 to TRBJ1-2; 7 bases map to TRBD1. CDR3 length: 14 residues. V dropped 5 bases and J dropped 4; count of bases not matched to a gene: 7. Germline-derived CDR1 and CDR2 are MNHEY and SMNVEV (reference sequence). This chain's CDR3 is CASSTRQGSYGYTF. CDR3 coding DNA: TGTGCCAGCAGTACCCGACAGGGTTCCTATGGCTACACCTTC.

The J gene is TRBJ2-2, the V gene TRBV5-1; D tentatively reads TRBD1 or TRBD2 (5 bases each). V lost 2 bases and J lost 6, with 17 bases in between. This CDR3 region has 16 residues. CDR1 and CDR2 from the germline V gene are SGHRS and YFSETQ. The CDR3 sequence is CASSFGGPQQAGELFF. CDR3 DNA: TGCGCCAGCAGCTTCGGAGGACCACAACAGGCCGGGGAGCTGTTTTTT. Full variable domain (missing parts from reference TRBV5-1 and TRBJ2-2): KAGVTQTPRYLIKTRGQQVTLSCSPISGHRSVSWYQQTPGQGLQFLFEYFSETQRNKGNFPGRFSGRQFSNSRSEMNVSTLELGDSALYLCASSFGGPQQAGELFFGEGSRLTVL.

The rearrangement joins TRBV30 to TRBJ1-2; a weak D match, TRBD1 (6 bases). V was cut by 5 bases and J by 1 base, with 20 bases left in between. Germline assignment: CDR1 GTSNPN and CDR2 SVGIG (reference sequence). CDR3 length: 16 amino acids. The CDR3 reads CAWSPFGGGFNYGYTF. The CDR3 coding sequence is TGTGCCTGGTCCCCCTTCGGGGGGGGCTTTAACTATGGCTACACCTTC.

This clonotype counts as medium-sized. The chain joins TRBV7-9 to TRBJ2-1; weak D call: TRBD2 (6 bases). Germline assignment: CDR1 SEHNR and CDR2 FQNEAQ (reference sequence). V gave up 4 bases and J gave up 0 bases, with 19 bases separating them. The CDR3 contains 18 residues. As DNA, the CDR3 is TGTGCCAGCAGCTCTTTAGGGACGGCGGGGAGCTCCTACAATGAGCAGTTCTTC. Amino acid sequence: CASSSLGTAGSSYNEQFF.

The chain recombines TRBV20-1 with TRBJ2-7, with TRBD2 as a possible D gene (7 bases). Deletions cut 3 bases from V and 6 bases from J, with 21 bases between. Germline V gene lookup returns CDR1 DFQATT and CDR2 SNEGSKA (reference sequence). This CDR3 contains 15 residues. The CDR3 loop reads CSASSGGPILGEQYF. The CDR3 DNA reads as TGCAGTGCTAGCTCGGGGGGCCCTATCCTGGGCGAGCAGTACTTC.

The CDR3 is CASRTGTAKETQYF. In DNA, the CDR3 is TGTGCCAGCAGGACCGGGACAGCGAAAGAGACCCAGTACTTC. This rearrangement joins TRBV6-2 or TRBV6-3 to TRBJ2-5; 7 bases line up with TRBD1. The CDR3 loop spans 14 amino acids. V was pared by 6 bases and J by 3 bases, with 7 bases of the junction left unmatched. In germline, CDR1 is MNHEY, CDR2 SVGEGT.

This clonotype was recorded once. This clone may be a read error of a much larger clone one base away. The chain combines TRBV30 with TRBJ2-5; TRBD2 matches 9 bases. CDR3 length equals 16 residues. V lost 1 base to trimming and J lost 1 base; unmatched junction nucleotides: 7. Germline V gene lookup returns CDR1 GTSNPN and CDR2 SVGIG (reference sequence). CDR3 coding DNA: TGTGCCTGGAGTGCCGGGACTAGCAGGGGCCAAGAGACCCAGTACTTC. It translates to CAWSAGTSRGQETQYF.

About this clonotype: The junction departs from the called germline gene at one end, perhaps through a read error. The chain uses TRBV5-1 and TRBJ1-1; no firm D call. CDR1 is SGHRS and CDR2 is YFSETQ in the germline V gene. The CDR3 consists of 16 residues. In DNA, the CDR3 is TGCGTCAGCAGCTCAGGCCAAAGTCTCAAGAACACTGAAGCTTTCTTT. As protein: CVSSSGQSLKNTEAFF.

This chain connects TRBV20-1 to TRBJ1-6; TRBD1 might be the D (5 bases). CDR3 size: 16 residues. Trimming removed 6 bases at V and 0 bases at J, with 15 bases between. Germline loops: CDR1 DFQATT, CDR2 SNEGSKA (reference sequence). This CDR3 is CSASPRVSSYNSPLHF. CDR3 sequence (DNA): TGCAGTGCATCTCCCAGGGTTAGCTCCTATAATTCACCCCTCCACTTT.

The chain carries TRBV3-1 and TRBJ2-7; TRBD1 is a possible D gene (6 bases). Germline CDR1 is LGHDT and CDR2 is YNNKEL (reference sequence). Trimming stripped 0 bases from V and 5 bases from J, with 26 bases between. This CDR3 region has 19 residues. The CDR3 DNA follows: TGTGCCAGCAGCCAAGATGGGGTTGGACAGACGGGACCTCGGCACGAGCAGTACTTC. Protein sequence: CASSQDGVGQTGPRHEQYF.

There are many counts of this clonotype. The rearrangement uses TRBV24-1 and TRBJ1-2; D unresolved. Per germline, CDR1 KGHDR and CDR2 SFDVKD. V was trimmed by 5 bases and J by 6 bases, leaving 15 bases between them. The CDR3 extends over 14 amino acids. The CDR3 is CATSGAGQDHGYTF. CDR3 bases: TGTGCCACCAGTGGAGCTGGCCAGGATCATGGCTACACCTTC.

The gene calls are TRBV18 and TRBJ2-7; 10 bases are shared with TRBD1. V was clipped by 3 bases and J by 5 bases; unmatched bases: 7. Germline V lookup: CDR1 KGHSH, CDR2 LQKENI. The CDR3 has 15 residues. The CDR3 protein is CASSPLDRGYNEQYF. The CDR3 bases are TGTGCCAGCTCACCCCTGGACAGGGGGTACAACGAGCAGTACTTC.